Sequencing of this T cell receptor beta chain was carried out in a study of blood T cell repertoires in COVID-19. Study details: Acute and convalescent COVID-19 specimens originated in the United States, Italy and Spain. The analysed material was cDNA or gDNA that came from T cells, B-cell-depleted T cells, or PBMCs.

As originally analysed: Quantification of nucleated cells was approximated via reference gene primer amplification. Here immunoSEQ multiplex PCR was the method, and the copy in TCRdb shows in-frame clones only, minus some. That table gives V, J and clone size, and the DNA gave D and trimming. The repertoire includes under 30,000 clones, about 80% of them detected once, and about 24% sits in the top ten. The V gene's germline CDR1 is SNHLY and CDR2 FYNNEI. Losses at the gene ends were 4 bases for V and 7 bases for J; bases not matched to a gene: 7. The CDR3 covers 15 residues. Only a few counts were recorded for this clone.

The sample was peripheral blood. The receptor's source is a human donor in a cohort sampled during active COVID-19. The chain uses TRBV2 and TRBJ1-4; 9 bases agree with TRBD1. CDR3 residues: CASSGWTGASEKLFF. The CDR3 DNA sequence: TGTGCCAGCAGTGGTTGGACAGGGGCAAGTGAAAAACTGTTTTTT. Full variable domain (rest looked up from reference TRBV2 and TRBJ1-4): EPEVTQTPSHQVTQMGQEVILRCVPISNHLYFYWYRQILGQKVEFLVSFYNNEISEKSEIFDDQFSVERPDGSNFTLKIRSTKLEDSAMYFCASSGWTGASEKLFFGSGTQLSVL.